This T cell receptor (beta chain) originates from a study of blood T cell repertoires in COVID-19. Turning to the study itself: Whether acute or convalescent, the COVID-19 samples came from the United States, Italy and Spain.

The CDR3 sequence is 15 residues long. Trimming took 0 bases from V and 4 from J, leaving 12 bases between them. Germline V gene lookup returns CDR1 LGHNA and CDR2 YSLEER. The data were produced by immunoSEQ multiplex PCR, yet TCRdb's version contains in-frame clones alone and is incomplete. There are 330,000 or so clones in the sample; more than 85% occur only once, and roughly 20% lies in the top ten. This receptor was identified in a woman aged 30 to 39 who had recovered from COVID-19. The chain carries TRBV4-3 and TRBJ1-2; weak D call: TRBD1 (5 bases). The sample comprised PBMCs or T cells enriched from blood (not recorded which). The CDR3 loop reads CASSQERGVAYGYTF. The CDR3 DNA is TGCGCCAGCAGCCAAGAGCGGGGGGTTGCCTATGGCTACACCTTC.